This TCR beta chain was found in a study of T cell repertoires in cytomegalovirus infection. This clonotype was detected many times. TCRdb called the reads again in MiXCR, with one record for every CDR3 protein. The table has about 100,000 distinct CDR3 sequences, around 22% seen once; the top ten hold around 42%. The germline gives CDR1 MNHEY, CDR2 SVGEGT. V shed 6 bases and J shed 1 base, with 10 bases lying between them. This CDR3 contains 14 residues. The sample comprised CD8+ T cells from PBMCs. This TCR came from a human donor in good health (CMV status not recorded). Some clones in this sample may be carry-over from other donors' samples. The chain joins TRBV6-2 or TRBV6-3 to TRBJ1-5, with D unresolved. Here the CDR3 reads CASSPRGSNQPQHF. The CDR3 DNA is TGTGCCAGCAGCCCACGGGGAAGCAATCAGCCCCAGCATTTT.